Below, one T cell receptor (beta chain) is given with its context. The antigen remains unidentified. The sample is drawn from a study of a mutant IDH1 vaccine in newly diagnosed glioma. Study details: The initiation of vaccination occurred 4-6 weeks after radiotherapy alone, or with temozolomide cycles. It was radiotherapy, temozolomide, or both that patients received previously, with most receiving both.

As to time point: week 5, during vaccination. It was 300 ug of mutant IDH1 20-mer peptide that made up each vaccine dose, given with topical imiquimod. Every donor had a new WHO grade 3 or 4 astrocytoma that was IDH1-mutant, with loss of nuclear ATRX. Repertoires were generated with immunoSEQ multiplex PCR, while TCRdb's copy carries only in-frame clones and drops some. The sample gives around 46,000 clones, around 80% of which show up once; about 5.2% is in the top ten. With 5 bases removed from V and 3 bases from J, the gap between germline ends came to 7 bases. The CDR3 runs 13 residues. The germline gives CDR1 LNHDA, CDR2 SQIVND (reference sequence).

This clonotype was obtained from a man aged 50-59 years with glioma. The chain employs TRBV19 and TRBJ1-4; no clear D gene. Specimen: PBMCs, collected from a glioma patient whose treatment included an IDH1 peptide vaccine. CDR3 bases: TGTGCCAGTAGTCCGCGGGCTAATGAAAAACTGTTTTTT. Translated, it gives CASSPRANEKLFF.